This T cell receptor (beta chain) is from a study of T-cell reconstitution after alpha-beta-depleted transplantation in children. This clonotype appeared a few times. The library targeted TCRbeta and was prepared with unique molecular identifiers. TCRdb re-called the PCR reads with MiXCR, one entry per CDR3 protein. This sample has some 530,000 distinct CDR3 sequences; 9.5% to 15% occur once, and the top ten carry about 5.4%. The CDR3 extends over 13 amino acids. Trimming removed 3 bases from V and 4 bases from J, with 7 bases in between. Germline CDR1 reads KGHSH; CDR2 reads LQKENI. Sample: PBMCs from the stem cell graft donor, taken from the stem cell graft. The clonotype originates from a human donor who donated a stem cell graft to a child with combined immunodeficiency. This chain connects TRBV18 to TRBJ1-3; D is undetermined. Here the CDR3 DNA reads TGTGCCAGCTCACCCCTGGAGGGAAACACCATATATTTT. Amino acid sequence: CASSPLEGNTIYF.